One TCR beta chain is described in this entry. As yet, its antigen is unknown. Method: immunoSEQ multiplex PCR; TCRdb's copy keeps in-frame clones and lacks some. The sample has around 1.4 million clones, about 98.5% seen once; the top ten hold 0.36%. The sample originates from a study of shared clonotypes between healthy human individuals. About the research overall: Aged 18 to 49, the donors were a couple of women and a few men. Findings and caveats of the study: Between a handful of donors, naive CD4 clonotypes were shared at a level of approximately 5%.

With 4 bases removed from V and 5 bases from J, the gap between germline ends came to 15 bases. CDR3 length equals 14 residues. Looked up from germline, CDR1 is SGHNT and CDR2 is YYREEE (reference sequence). The sequence came from a man in his thirties or forties in good health. The J gene is TRBJ2-5, the V gene TRBV5-4; weak D call: TRBD2 (6 bases). Sample: naive CD4+ T cells sorted from blood. Subset here: CD45RA+ positively selected. The CDR3 DNA is TGTGCCAGCAGCAGTAGCGGAGTTGTGGAGACCCAGTACTTC. Amino acid sequence: CASSSSGVVETQYF.